In its sample, the clone carrying this T cell receptor beta chain was seen a few times. Its cognate antigen is unknown. J lost 4 bases, V lost 5 bases, and 6 bases had no gene match. Germline CDR1 and CDR2: MDHEN and SYDVKM. The CDR3 runs 15 residues. The sample is drawn from a study of beta chain features in type 1 diabetes. On the study more broadly: The patients were much like the healthy donors in age, gender and cell yields.

Study-wide results and limits: The study found moderately but significantly shorter TCRB CDR3s in all four CD4+ subsets of Type 1 diabetes patients.

Sequencing targeted expressed TCRB transcripts, as all isolated RNA had been reverse transcribed. TCRdb keeps only in-frame clones here, not all; method: immunoSEQ multiplex PCR. Seen here are around 500,000 clones, approximately 31% observed once, and the top ten hold 0.05% to 0.065%. Purity of each sorted population was above 98%. The sequence came from a man younger than 35 in good health. The sequenced sample consisted of naive CD4+ T cells from blood. V is TRBV28 and J is TRBJ2-1; 9 nucleotides line up with TRBD2. The CDR3 loop reads CASSLYSGRYNEQFF. Here the CDR3 DNA reads TGTGCCAGCAGTCTTTATAGCGGGAGATACAATGAGCAGTTCTTC.